A selection of T cell receptor beta chains follows, all from one sample in a study of T cells after posttransplantation cyclophosphamide. Measured with immunoSEQ multiplex PCR; TCRdb has only the in-frame clones, and not every one. The sample counts about 33,000 clones, none seen once; the ten largest own about 4.3%. Sample: PBMCs. All receptors derive from a woman in her 30s in good health and a related stem cell transplant donor. The CDR3 runs from the conserved cysteine through the conserved F or W. The D gene is left open where the match is weak. Only part of the rows carry a size: once, few, many, or a class if the clone is expanded.

DNA,CDR3,J,D,size,V
TGTGCCAGCAGCTTAGCGGGGGGGAGAGATACGCAGTATTTT,CASSLAGGRDTQYF,TRBJ2-3,TRBD2,many,TRBV7-2
TGTGCCAGCAAGTTAGCGGGGGATACTTCGGATACGCAGTATTTT,CASKLAGDTSDTQYF,TRBJ2-3,TRBD2,many,TRBV2
.,CASSFGAGELFF,TRBJ2-2,.,many,TRBV12-3/TRBV12-4
TGTGCCAGCAGTGAGAGGGCAGGGTTAGGAGAAAAACTGTTTTTT,CASSERAGLGEKLFF,TRBJ1-4,.,many,TRBV6-1
TGTGCCAGCAGCTTAGACAGGGGTCACACTGAAGCTTTCTTT,CASSLDRGHTEAFF,TRBJ1-1,TRBD1,many,TRBV5-4
TGTGCCAGCAGACGGACAGGAAATTCACCCCTCCACTTT,CASRRTGNSPLHF,TRBJ1-6,TRBD1,many,TRBV6-1
TGTGCCAGCAGCTTAACCCAGCGGGTAATAACAGATACGCAGTATTTT,CASSLTQRVITDTQYF,TRBJ2-3,.,many,TRBV7-9
TGCGCCAGCAGCTTGGAGTACGGACAGAGCACAGATACGCAGTATTTT,CASSLEYGQSTDTQYF,TRBJ2-3,.,many,TRBV5-1
TGTGCCAGCAGCTTACGCGGGGGAGTCGACGAGACCCAGTACTTC,CASSLRGGVDETQYF,TRBJ2-5,TRBD2,.,TRBV11-3
TGTGCCAGCACCCTCACAGGCTACGAGCAGTACTTC,CASTLTGYEQYF,TRBJ2-7,.,many,TRBV7-2
TGCGCCAGCAGCTTGGCCTCGACAGGGACCTATGGCTACACCTTC,CASSLASTGTYGYTF,TRBJ1-2,TRBD1,many,TRBV5-1
TGTGCCAGCAGCGTAGTAGAGGGGGGGCTTCCAGAGACCCAGTACTTC,CASSVVEGGLPETQYF,TRBJ2-5,.,.,TRBV9
TGCAGCGTTGAATTGGGACTGTCCTACAATGAGCAGTTCTTC,CSVELGLSYNEQFF,TRBJ2-1,.,many,TRBV29-1
TGCGCCAGCAACCCTGGAGGGGCCTTAAGCACAGATACGCAGTATTTT,CASNPGGALSTDTQYF,TRBJ2-3,.,many,TRBV5-1
TGTGCCAGCAGCCGGACACAGGGAAGGCAAGAGACCCAGTACTTC,CASSRTQGRQETQYF,TRBJ2-5,.,few,TRBV11-1
TGTGCCAGCAGCTTAGATCCCATACAGGGGGCGCGATATGGCTACACCTTC,CASSLDPIQGARYGYTF,TRBJ1-2,TRBD1,many,TRBV11-2
TGTGCCAGCAGCTGGGACAGGGGGCGAGTAGATACGCAGTATTTT,CASSWDRGRVDTQYF,TRBJ2-3,TRBD1,.,TRBV6-5
TGCAGCGTTGTAAATCCTGCTATGAACACTGAAGCTTTCTTT,CSVVNPAMNTEAFF,TRBJ1-1,.,few,TRBV29-1
TGTGCCAGCAGTTCGGACTGGAGGGAGCAGTTCTTC,CASSSDWREQFF,TRBJ2-1,.,many,TRBV12-3/TRBV12-4
TGCGCCAGCAGCCAGGTACAGGGGATTGGCTACACCTTC,CASSQVQGIGYTF,TRBJ1-2,TRBD1,many,TRBV4-1
TGTGCCAGCTCACCACTCCAGGGACAGGTGTTCTCTGGAAACACCATATATTTT,CASSPLQGQVFSGNTIYF,TRBJ1-3,TRBD1,many,TRBV18
TGTGCCAGTAGTGGCCGAAGAGATACGCAGTATTTT,CASSGRRDTQYF,TRBJ2-3,.,many,TRBV19
TGTGCCAGCAGCGGGACAGGGATCGACTATGGCTACACCTTC,CASSGTGIDYGYTF,TRBJ1-2,TRBD1,.,TRBV5-5
TGTGCCAGCAGTTACCAGGGGGCGGTTGGCTACACCTTC,CASSYQGAVGYTF,TRBJ1-2,TRBD1,many,TRBV6-5
TGTGCCAGCAGCCAAGAGCCAGAAAGTCGGGTGGGCTACACCTTC,CASSQEPESRVGYTF,TRBJ1-2,.,many,TRBV4-2
TGTGCCAGCAGCCAAAGAGGGGTTAATGAAAAACTGTTTTTT,CASSQRGVNEKLFF,TRBJ1-4,.,many,TRBV11-2
TGTGCCAGCAGCCAAAGACGGGGGCGGGACAGAGCCTACGAGCAGTACTTC,CASSQRRGRDRAYEQYF,TRBJ2-7,.,many,TRBV7-2
TGCGCCAGCAGCCAAGGGTTAGCAGATACGCAGTATTTT,CASSQGLADTQYF,TRBJ2-3,.,many,TRBV4-3
TGTGCCAGCAGTGACTCTGTGGCGACTAGCACAGATACGCAGTATTTT,CASSDSVATSTDTQYF,TRBJ2-3,.,many,TRBV6-4
TGTGCCAGCAGAACGACAGGGGAGGCAGATACGCAGTATTTT,CASRTTGEADTQYF,TRBJ2-3,TRBD1,many,TRBV28
TGTGCCATCAGTGAGCCCACTAGCGGGAGCACAGATACGCAGTATTTT,CAISEPTSGSTDTQYF,TRBJ2-3,TRBD2,many,TRBV10-3
TGTGCCAGCAGCTTTAGGGGGAACACTGAAGCTTTCTTT,CASSFRGNTEAFF,TRBJ1-1,.,many,TRBV5-6
TGTGCCAGCAGCTTAGAGGCTGCCTCTGGAAACACCATATATTTT,CASSLEAASGNTIYF,TRBJ1-3,.,many,TRBV7-8
TGTGCCAGCAGCCCCGGGACAGGCGCCTACGAGCAGTACTTC,CASSPGTGAYEQYF,TRBJ2-7,TRBD1,many,TRBV9
TGTGCCTGGAGCGGAAAACAGGGGAAGGGGAGCTATGGCTACACCTTC,CAWSGKQGKGSYGYTF,TRBJ1-2,TRBD1,few,TRBV30
TGTGCCAGCAGCCTGAGCCCCAACTATGGCTACACCTTC,CASSLSPNYGYTF,TRBJ1-2,.,few,TRBV7-3
TGTGCCAGCAGTCCCGGGACAGGGCCCACAGATACGCAGTATTTT,CASSPGTGPTDTQYF,TRBJ2-3,TRBD1,many,TRBV2